One TCR beta chain is described in this entry. The antigen this receptor binds is unknown. No much larger clonotype is one base removed from it; base qualities were not supplied. This entry belongs to a study of glioma-infiltrating T cells after dendritic cell vaccination (dated by TCRdb to about 2016). As for the study more broadly: The cohort comprised about 15 glioblastoma patients from Phase I and II dendritic cell vaccination trials, 9 newly diagnosed and 6 with recurrent disease. Between about 2003 and 2013, patients were given autologous tumor lysate-pulsed dendritic cell vaccination. The vaccine consisted of monocyte-derived dendritic cells cultured roughly 7 days with IL-4 and GM-CSF, then pulsed overnight with autologous tumor lysate. Each patient was given three intradermal dendritic cell vaccine injections, spaced two weeks apart, in the arm below the axilla. Deep sequencing of TCR beta CDR3 regions was used to quantify tumor-infiltrating lymphocyte content and compare tumor and blood repertoires in dendritic cell-vaccinated glioblastoma patients. TCR sequencing metrics, including TIL content and tumor-blood repertoire overlap, were correlated with survival after dendritic cell vaccination.

The immunoSEQ assay amplified TCRB CDR3 regions from roughly 2 micrograms of genomic DNA, or from all available DNA when less than that amount was available. The multiplex PCR employed 60 forward primers targeting TCR V beta segments and 13 reverse primers targeting J beta segments. Synthetic control templates were spiked into each sample at limiting dilution to estimate reads per starting template. The Illumina HiSeq System generated sequencing reads of 87 bp. Processing in the source paper ran as follows. PCR and sequencing errors were removed by a nearest neighbor algorithm that merged closely related sequences. TCR overlap was defined as the percentage of unique tumor TCR beta sequences that were also present in the same patient's peripheral blood. Here the immuneACCESS table is served through TCRdb, limited to in-frame sequences with V and J called. Missing clones are a known gap in these copies; in checked studies unresolved V genes cover under half, and the rest lacks a known reason. D and trimming come from the DNA, and the V and J calls and clone size come from that table. Counted in this sample were tens of thousands of clones; 83% of them appeared once. Clones ranked in the top ten supply roughly 6.8% of the sample.

Results and caveats for the whole study, not just this receptor: Longer time to progression and overall survival after dendritic cell vaccination were predicted by higher estimated pretreatment TIL content. The three-group TCR overlap response model was characterized as speculative, and prospective validation of the model was stated to be required. TCR clonality showed no direct relationship with survival, which suggests that a diverse polyclonal response may matter. The cohort was small and heterogeneous, only a few patients had full blood and tumor sets, and even fewer had initial-recurrent tumor pairs.

CDR1 is given as SGDLS and CDR2 as YYNGEE, both from the germline V gene. Spanning cysteine to phenylalanine, the CDR3 consists of 13 amino acids. Only the CDR3 portion is preserved as DNA: 39 bases, with reading frame beginning at the first base. V gives up 1 base and J gives up 6 bases, and the segment between their germline ends measures 11 bases. In the paper's terms, the time point label means: after dendritic cell vaccination, including at tumor progression/relapse. Patients were selected on the basis of adequate residual fresh-frozen tumor tissue and more than two years of available survival data. None of the glioblastoma patients carried an isocitrate dehydrogenase mutation, although molecular status otherwise varied. PBMC were collected before vaccination, two weeks after the third vaccination, and at tumor progression if tumor progression occurred. The Qiagen DNeasy Blood extraction Kit was used to extract genomic DNA.

The material was blood, obtained after dendritic cell vaccination. The chain was built from TRBV9 and TRBJ2-7; the D segment could be TRBD2, given 6 matching bases. The TCR comes from a human donor with glioblastoma. The CDR3 protein is CASSVTGVSEQYF. The DNA sequence reads TGTGCCAGCAGCGTAACGGGGGTGAGCGAGCAGTACTTC. The CDR3, completed at both ends by the reference TRBV9 and TRBJ2-7 genes, gives the full variable domain DSGVTQTPKHLITATGQRVTLRCSPRSGDLSVYWYQQSLDQGLQFLIQYYNGEERAKGNILERFSAQQFPDLHSELNLSSLELGDSALYFCASSVTGVSEQYFGPGTRLTVT.